This T cell receptor beta chain derives from a study of spatial heterogeneity in lung cancer. Study at large: As counted in raw reads, each unique TCR and UMI combination appeared more than ten times on average. Regarding the study as a whole: One measure, the expanded intratumoral alpha and beta TCR count, tracked tumor mutation counts.

TCR cDNA molecules each carried a unique molecular identifier. TCRdb analysed the 5' RACE reads with MiXCR anew, one entry per CDR3 protein. The sample yields about 14,000 distinct CDR3 sequences, about 4.8% seen once. Time point defined: sample taken at primary tumor resection. This CDR3 spans 14 amino acids. The V end lost 4 bases, the J end lost 3 bases, and 12 bases lay between the germline ends. This clonotype was recorded at least ten times. Its antigen is unknown. With the library built for alpha chains, this beta chain is off target and its frequency is not meaningful. This chain uses TRBV12-3 or TRBV12-4 with TRBJ2-5, with D perhaps matching TRBD1 or TRBD2 (5 bases each). This receptor was obtained from a female donor with early-stage non-small cell lung cancer. The input for sequencing was lung tumor tissue, taken at surgery. In DNA, the CDR3 is TGTGCCAGCAGTTCCCGTGGGGGAAAAGAGACCCAGTACTTC. It encodes CASSSRGGKETQYF.